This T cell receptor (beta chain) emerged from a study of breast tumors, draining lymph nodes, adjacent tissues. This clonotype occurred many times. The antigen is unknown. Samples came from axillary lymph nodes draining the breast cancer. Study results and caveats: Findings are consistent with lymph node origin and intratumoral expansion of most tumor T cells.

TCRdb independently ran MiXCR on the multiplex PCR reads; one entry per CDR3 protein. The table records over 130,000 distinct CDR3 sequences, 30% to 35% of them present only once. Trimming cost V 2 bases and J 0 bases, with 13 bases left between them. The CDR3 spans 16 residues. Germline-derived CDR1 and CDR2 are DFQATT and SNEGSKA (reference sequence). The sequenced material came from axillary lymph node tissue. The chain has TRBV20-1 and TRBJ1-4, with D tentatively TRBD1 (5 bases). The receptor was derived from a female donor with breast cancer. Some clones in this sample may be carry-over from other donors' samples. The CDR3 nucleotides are TGCAGTGCTAGAAGGCAGGGCCCGACAACTAATGAAAAACTGTTTTTT. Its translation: CSARRQGPTTNEKLFF.